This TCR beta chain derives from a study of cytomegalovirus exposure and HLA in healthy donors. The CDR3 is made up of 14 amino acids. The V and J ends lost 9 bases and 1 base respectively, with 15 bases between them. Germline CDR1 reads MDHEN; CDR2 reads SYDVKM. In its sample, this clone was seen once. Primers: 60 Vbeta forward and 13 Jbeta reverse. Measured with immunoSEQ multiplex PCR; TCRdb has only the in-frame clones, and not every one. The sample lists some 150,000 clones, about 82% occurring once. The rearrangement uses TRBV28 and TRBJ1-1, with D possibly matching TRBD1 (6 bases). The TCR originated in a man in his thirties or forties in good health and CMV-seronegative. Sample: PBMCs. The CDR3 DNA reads TGTGCCAGTTGGGTCGGGGGGCGGAACACTGAAGCTTTCTTT. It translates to CASWVGGRNTEAFF.